This record concerns one T cell receptor (beta chain) sequence. The entry originates in a study of CD8 T cells in Susac syndrome. Random hexamers were used to reverse transcribe the RNA input (about 0.45 to 1 ug). MiXCR, run by TCRdb on the immunoSEQ multiplex PCR reads, gives a single entry per CDR3 protein. The data show a few hundred thousand distinct CDR3 sequences, roughly 85% seen once. This CDR3 comprises 16 residues. Germline V gives CDR1 MGHRA, CDR2 YSYEKL. Trimming cost V 4 bases and J 4 bases; bases outside gene matches: 8. The chain carries TRBV4-1 and TRBJ1-5; 9 bases are a match to TRBD1. Sample: CD8+ T cells from PBMCs. This receptor was obtained from a human donor with multiple sclerosis. This CDR3 reads CASSLRGTGLNQPQHF. CDR3 sequence (DNA): TGCGCCAGCAGCCTAAGAGGGACAGGGCTAAATCAGCCCCAGCATTTT.